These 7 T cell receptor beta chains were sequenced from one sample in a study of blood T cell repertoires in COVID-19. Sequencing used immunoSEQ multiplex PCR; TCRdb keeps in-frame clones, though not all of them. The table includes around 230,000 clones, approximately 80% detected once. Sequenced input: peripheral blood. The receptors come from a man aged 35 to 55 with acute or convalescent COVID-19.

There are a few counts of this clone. CDR3 sequence (DNA): TGTGCCAGCAGCCCGGGGGTGACAGGGGGCACGAATGAGCAGTTCTTC. Translating gives CASSPGVTGGTNEQFF. The chain employs TRBV7-7 and TRBJ2-1, with 10 bases lining up with TRBD1. J lost 7 bases, V lost 5 bases, and 11 bases had no gene match. CDR3 length: 16 residues. Germline V gene sequence: CDR1 SSHAT, CDR2 FNYEAQ (reference sequence).

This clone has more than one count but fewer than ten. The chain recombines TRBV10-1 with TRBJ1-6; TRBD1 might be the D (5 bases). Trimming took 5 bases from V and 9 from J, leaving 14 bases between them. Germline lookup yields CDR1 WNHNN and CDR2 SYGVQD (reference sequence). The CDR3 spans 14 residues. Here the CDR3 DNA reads TGCGCCAGCAGTCCAACCGGGGGTCGTTCACCCCTCCACTTT. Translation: CASSPTGGRSPLHF.

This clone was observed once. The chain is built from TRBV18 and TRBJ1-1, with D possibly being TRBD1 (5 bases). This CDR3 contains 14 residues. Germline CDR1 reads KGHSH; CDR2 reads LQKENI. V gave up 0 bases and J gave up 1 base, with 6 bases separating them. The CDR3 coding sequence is TGTGCCAGCTCACCACCGGGGGGGAACACTGAAGCTTTCTTT. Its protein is CASSPPGGNTEAFF.

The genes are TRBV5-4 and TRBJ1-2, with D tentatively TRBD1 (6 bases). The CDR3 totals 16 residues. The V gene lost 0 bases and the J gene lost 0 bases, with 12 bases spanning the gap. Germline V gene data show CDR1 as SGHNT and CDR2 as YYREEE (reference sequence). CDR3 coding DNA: TGTGCCAGCAGCTTGGGAATGGGACAAGCTAACTATGGCTACACCTTC. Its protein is CASSLGMGQANYGYTF.

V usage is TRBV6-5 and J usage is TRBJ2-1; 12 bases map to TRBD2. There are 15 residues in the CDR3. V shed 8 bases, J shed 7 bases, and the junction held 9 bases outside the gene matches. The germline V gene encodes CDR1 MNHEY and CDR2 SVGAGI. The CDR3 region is CASRTSSGRGNEQFF. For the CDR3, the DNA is TGTGCCAGCCGAACATCTAGCGGGAGGGGGAATGAGCAGTTCTTC.

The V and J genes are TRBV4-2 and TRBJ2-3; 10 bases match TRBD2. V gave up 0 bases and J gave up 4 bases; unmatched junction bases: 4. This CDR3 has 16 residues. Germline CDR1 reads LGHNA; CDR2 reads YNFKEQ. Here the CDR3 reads CASSQDGAGGSDTQYF. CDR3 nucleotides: TGTGCCAGCAGCCAAGATGGAGCGGGAGGGTCAGATACGCAGTATTTT.

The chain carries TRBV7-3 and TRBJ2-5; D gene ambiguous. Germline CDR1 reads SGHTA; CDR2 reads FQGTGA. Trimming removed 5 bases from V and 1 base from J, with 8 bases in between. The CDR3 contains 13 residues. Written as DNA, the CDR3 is TGTGCCAGCAGCGACTCACCCCAAGAGACCCAGTACTTC. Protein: CASSDSPQETQYF.